A single sample gave rise to the 9 T cell receptor beta chains below, sequenced in a study of T cells in Graves' hyperthyroidism and ophthalmopathy (dated by TCRdb to between 2018 and 2020). Library preparation used multiplex PCR. Instrument used: Illumina HiSeq 2000. Amplification of TCR beta CDR3 regions was carried out from RNA transcripts. For the first round of RT-PCR on the TCR CDR3, the HTBI primer set was used together with the Qiagen OneStep RT-PCR kit. TCRdb's own reprocessing of the public reads used fastp at Q25 and MiXCR and kept productive beta chains. When rows share a CDR3 protein, they turn into one entry using the most common DNA and genes. Recorded for this sample are around 390,000 distinct CDR3 sequences; about 15% of them occurred a single time. The ten largest account for 15% to 20% of the sample. Sequenced input: blood. These receptors originate from a young woman with Graves' ophthalmopathy.

This clonotype occurred many times. The rearrangement links TRBV28 to TRBJ1-4, with D uncertain. This CDR3 has 13 amino acids. Trimming cost V 11 bases and J 1 base, with 11 bases left between them. Germline CDR1 and CDR2: MDHEN and SYDVKM. The CDR3, as DNA: TGTGCCTCAATGGTCCTAACTAATGAAAAACTGTTTTTT. Protein product: CASMVLTNEKLFF. Drawing the rest from reference TRBV28 and TRBJ1-4, the complete variable domain is DVKVTQSSRYLVKRTGEKVFLECVQDMDHENMFWYRQDPGLGLRLIYFSYDVKMKEKGDIPEGYSVSREKKERFSLILESASTNQTSMYLCASMVLTNEKLFFGSGTQLSVL.

There are many counts of this clonotype. The chain links TRBV10-1 to TRBJ2-1; perhaps TRBD2 as D (5 bases). This CDR3 has 17 amino acids. Trimming cost V 0 bases and J 7 bases, with 19 bases left between them. In germline, CDR1 is WNHNN, CDR2 SYGVQD (reference sequence). The CDR3 region is CASSESSSFTGSNEQFF. The CDR3 DNA reads TGCGCCAGCAGTGAGTCCAGCTCTTTTACGGGAAGTAATGAGCAGTTCTTC.

Concerning this clonotype: A much bigger clone sits one base away, suggesting this may be a read error. CDR3 DNA sequence: TGCAGCGTAAGACGGGGGGCCACAGATACGCAGTATTTT. Translating it yields CSVRRGATDTQYF. The chain has TRBV29-1 and TRBJ2-3; possible D gene TRBD2, 7 bases. The CDR3 is 13 amino acids. From germline, CDR1 is SQVTM and CDR2 ANQGSEA. V gave up 6 bases and J gave up 2 bases, with 12 bases separating them.

In its sample, this clonotype was seen a few times. V is TRBV28 and J is TRBJ1-1; D gene uncertain. This CDR3 comprises 14 residues. V was clipped by 2 bases and J by 0 bases, with 7 bases between them. Germline CDR1 is MDHEN and CDR2 is SYDVKM. The CDR3 coding sequence is TGTGCCAGCAGTTTACTGACGGTGAACACTGAAGCTTTCTTT. This translates into CASSLLTVNTEAFF.

This clonotype was seen many times. The genes are TRBV7-6 and TRBJ1-1; no firm D call. V was clipped by 0 bases and J by 1 base, with 6 bases between them. Germline CDR1 reads SGHVS; CDR2 reads FNYEAQ. The CDR3 consists of 14 residues. CDR3 protein: CASSLAKENTEAFF. The CDR3 DNA reads as TGTGCCAGCAGCTTAGCTAAGGAGAACACTGAAGCTTTCTTT.

This clonotype was counted at least ten times. The CDR3 loop reads CASSPSLVPDTQYF. In nucleotides, the CDR3 is TGTGCCAGCAGCCCCTCTCTCGTGCCAGATACGCAGTATTTT. The chain combines TRBV7-3 with TRBJ2-3; D unresolved. Germline lookup yields CDR1 SGHTA and CDR2 FQGTGA. The V end was cut by 5 bases, the J end by 4 bases, with 13 bases between. This CDR3 has 14 residues.

This clonotype was recorded many times. The V call is TRBV11-2, the J call TRBJ2-1, with 11 nucleotides matching TRBD2. Per germline, CDR1 SGHAT and CDR2 FQNNGV. J lost 9 bases, V lost 3 bases, and 7 bases had no gene match. There are 15 residues in the CDR3. CDR3 nucleotide sequence: TGTGCCAGCAGCTTTGTAGCGGGGGGGCCCCGTGAGCAGTTCTTC. This encodes CASSFVAGGPREQFF.

The chain couples TRBV10-1 to TRBJ1-1; D is unresolved. The V gene lost 3 bases and the J gene lost 5 bases, with 13 bases spanning the gap. Germline values: CDR1 WNHNN, CDR2 SYGVQD (reference sequence). This CDR3 is 14 amino acids long. CDR3 loop: CASSDPGRRTEAFF. The CDR3 nucleotides are TGCGCCAGCAGTGATCCGGGGAGACGAACTGAAGCTTTCTTT.

This chain joins TRBV4-1 and TRBJ2-5; possible D gene TRBD2, 5 bases. Germline-derived CDR1 and CDR2 are MGHRA and YSYEKL. V dropped 6 bases and J dropped 4 bases, with 12 bases sitting between them. This CDR3 comprises 13 residues. The CDR3 DNA reads as TGCGCCAGCAGGGACTCAGACATAGAGACCCAGTACTTC. Amino acid sequence: CASRDSDIETQYF.